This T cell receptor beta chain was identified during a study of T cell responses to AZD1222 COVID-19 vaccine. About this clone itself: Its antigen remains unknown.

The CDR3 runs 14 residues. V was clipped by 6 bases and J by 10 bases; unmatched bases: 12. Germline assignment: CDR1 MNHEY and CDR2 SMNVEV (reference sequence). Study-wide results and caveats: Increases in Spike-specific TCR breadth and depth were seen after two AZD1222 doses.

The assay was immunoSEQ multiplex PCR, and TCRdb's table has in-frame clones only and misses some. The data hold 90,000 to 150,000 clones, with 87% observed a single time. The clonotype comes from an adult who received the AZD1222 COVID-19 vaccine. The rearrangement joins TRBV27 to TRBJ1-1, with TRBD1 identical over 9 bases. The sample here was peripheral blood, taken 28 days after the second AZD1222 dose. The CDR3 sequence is CASRKQGATRGAFF. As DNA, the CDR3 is TGTGCCAGCAGAAAACAGGGGGCCACCAGGGGAGCTTTCTTT.